The 8 T cell receptor beta chains given below trace back to one sample, sequenced in a study of OX40 agonist ivuxolimab in advanced cancers. Method: immunoSEQ multiplex PCR; TCRdb's copy keeps in-frame clones and lacks some. The table lists roughly 92,000 clones, under 90% of them singletons. Material: CD4+ or CD8+ T cells sorted from blood, obtained in a trial of the OX40 agonist ivuxolimab. These receptors were collected from an adult with an advanced solid tumor such as melanoma, head and neck, liver or kidney cancer.

A word on this clone: Other DNA sequences in the same sample also yield this CDR3. The chain carries TRBV12-5 and TRBJ1-5, with TRBD1 matching over 9 bases. The CDR3 contains 15 residues. V trimming: 1 base; J trimming: 7 bases; junction bases outside the gene matches: 5. The germline gives CDR1 LGHNT, CDR2 FRNRAP. The CDR3 nucleotides are TGTGCTAGTGGTTTGGGGACAGGGACAGGGCAGCCCCAGCATTTT. Protein sequence: CASGLGTGTGQPQHF.

The V gene is TRBV18, the J gene TRBJ2-3, with D possibly matching TRBD1 (7 bases). Germline lookup yields CDR1 KGHSH and CDR2 LQKENI. Trimming took off 3 bases at V and 3 bases at J, with 16 bases between the two ends. There are 16 residues in the CDR3. CDR3 residues: CASSPIRTGGTDTQYF. As DNA, the CDR3 is TGTGCCAGCTCACCGATCAGGACAGGAGGGACAGATACGCAGTATTTT.

V gene TRBV6-5 combines with J gene TRBJ1-1; 7 bases are shared with TRBD1. Germline CDR1 MNHEY, CDR2 SVGAGI. CDR3 length: 15 amino acids. The junction had 4 bases not matched to a gene; V was cut back by 2 bases and J by 1 base. The CDR3 coding sequence is TGTGCCAGCAGTTACGGGGGACAGAAGAACACTGAAGCTTTCTTT. This gives the protein CASSYGGQKNTEAFF.

The chain is built from TRBV4-2 and TRBJ1-1, with 8 bases matching TRBD1. Germline loops: CDR1 LGHNA, CDR2 YNFKEQ. The CDR3 spans 15 residues. After removal of 4 bases from V and 2 bases from J, the junction contained 6 bases not matched to a gene. CDR3 region: CASSLSGTGNTEAFF. The CDR3, as DNA: TGTGCCAGCAGCCTCTCCGGGACAGGCAACACTGAAGCTTTCTTT.

This clone has a handful of counts. V is TRBV5-1 and J is TRBJ2-3, with D hard to call. Germline V CDR1 and CDR2: SGHRS, YFSETQ. The CDR3 loop spans 14 amino acids. V was cut by 6 bases and J by 2 bases, with 13 bases left in between. CDR3 sequence reads: CASTLDGATDTQYF. In DNA, the CDR3 is TGCGCCAGCACCCTGGACGGAGCCACAGATACGCAGTATTTT. The entire variable domain, with the rest obtained from reference TRBV5-1 and TRBJ2-3, is as follows: KAGVTQTPRYLIKTRGQQVTLSCSPISGHRSVSWYQQTPGQGLQFLFEYFSETQRNKGNFPGRFSGRQFSNSRSEMNVSTLELGDSALYLCASTLDGATDTQYFGPGTRLTVL.

The rearrangement links TRBV5-1 to TRBJ1-6; D is possibly TRBD1 (6 bases). The CDR3 is 15 residues long. The V gene's germline CDR1 is SGHRS and CDR2 YFSETQ. The V gene lost 2 bases and the J gene lost 9 bases, with 15 bases spanning the gap. Here the CDR3 DNA reads TGCGCCAGCAGCTTACGAGGGGACACCTCTTCACCCCTCCACTTT. Protein sequence: CASSLRGDTSSPLHF.

The chain joins TRBV5-1 to TRBJ2-2, with TRBD1 matching 11 bases. J gave up 6 bases and V 5 bases, and 6 bases lay outside the gene matches. The CDR3 has 15 residues. CDR1 is SGHRS and CDR2 is YFSETQ in the germline V gene. The CDR3 sequence: CASSSGQGASGELFF. The CDR3 DNA follows: TGCGCCAGCAGTAGCGGACAGGGGGCTTCCGGGGAGCTGTTTTTT.

The chain couples TRBV4-3 to TRBJ2-2, with 9 bases lining up with TRBD2. V was clipped by 0 bases and J by 4 bases; unmatched bases: 3. CDR3 length: 16 amino acids. CDR1 and CDR2 (germline): LGHNA, YSLEER. The CDR3 DNA sequence: TGCGCCAGCAGCCAAGAAGCGGGGGGACGCACCGGGGAGCTGTTTTTT. Amino acid sequence: CASSQEAGGRTGELFF.